These 30 T cell receptor beta chains came from one sample sequenced in a study of cytomegalovirus exposure and HLA in healthy donors. The protocol was immunoSEQ multiplex PCR, while the TCRdb copy is restricted to in-frame clones and leaves out a portion. This table holds almost 200,000 clones, about 81% found once. The sample consisted of PBMCs. The receptors shown here come from a woman aged 25 to 39 in good health and CMV-seronegative.

This clone occurred a few times. This chain connects TRBV19 to TRBJ1-5; perhaps TRBD1 as D (6 bases). The CDR3 runs 16 residues. V was shortened by 6 bases and J by 6 bases, with 21 bases between the two germline ends. The V gene's germline CDR1 is LNHDA and CDR2 SQIVND (reference sequence). The CDR3 DNA reads TGTGCCAGTAGAGCCCTGGACAGCCTTTGGGGTCAGCCCCAGCATTTT. Protein sequence: CASRALDSLWGQPQHF.

The J gene is TRBJ2-7, the V gene TRBV19, with 10 bases identical to TRBD2. CDR3 size: 15 residues. The ends lost 2 bases at V and 3 bases at J; junction bases unmatched: 4. Looked up from germline, CDR1 is LNHDA and CDR2 is SQIVND (reference sequence). The CDR3 region is CASSIKASGSYEQYF. The CDR3 DNA follows: TGTGCCAGTAGTATAAAGGCTAGCGGGAGCTACGAGCAGTACTTC.

The chain links TRBV7-9 to TRBJ1-2; a weak D match, TRBD1 (6 bases). CDR3 length equals 14 residues. Trimming removed 5 bases at V and 4 bases at J, with 14 bases between. The V gene's germline CDR1 is SEHNR and CDR2 FQNEAQ (reference sequence). The DNA for the CDR3 is TGTGCCAGCAGCGCCCGGACAGCCCTCTATGGCTACACCTTC. Translating gives CASSARTALYGYTF.

The chain recombines TRBV7-6 with TRBJ2-7, with 8 bases identical to TRBD1. CDR1 and CDR2 from the germline V gene are SGHVS and FNYEAQ. Trimming cost V 5 bases and J 5 bases; bases outside gene matches: 8. The CDR3 contains 14 residues. DNA of the CDR3: TGTGCCAGCAGCGATCGACAGGGGAGCCACGAGCAGTACTTC. Encoded protein: CASSDRQGSHEQYF.

The chain links TRBV19 to TRBJ1-5, with D hard to call. The V gene's germline CDR1 is LNHDA and CDR2 SQIVND (reference sequence). The ends were cut back, 1 base at V and 6 bases at J, with 16 bases in the middle. The CDR3 consists of 16 residues. This CDR3 reads CASSIGGAPEGQPQHF. In DNA, the CDR3 is TGTGCCAGTAGTATAGGGGGAGCCCCTGAGGGTCAGCCCCAGCATTTT. Complete variable domain (other parts from reference TRBV19 and TRBJ1-5): DGGITQSPKYLFRKEGQNVTLSCEQNLNHDAMYWYRQDPGQGLRLIYYSQIVNDFQKGDIAEGYSVSREKKESFPLTVTSAQKNPTAFYLCASSIGGAPEGQPQHFGDGTRLSIL.

V and J are TRBV7-2 and TRBJ2-2; D is possibly TRBD1 (6 bases). Germline V gene data show CDR1 as SGHTA and CDR2 as FQGNSA. CDR3 length equals 16 residues. Trimming cost V 1 base and J 1 base, with 10 bases left between them. The CDR3 sequence is CASSLGGQGNTGELFF. The CDR3 DNA follows: TGTGCCAGCAGCTTAGGGGGGCAGGGGAACACCGGGGAGCTGTTTTTT. Based on the CDR3 plus reference TRBV7-2 and TRBJ2-2, the full variable domain is GAGVSQSPSNKVTEKGKDVELRCDPISGHTALYWYRQSLGQGLEFLIYFQGNSAPDKSGLPSDRFSAERTGGSVSTLTIQRTQQEDSAVYLCASSLGGQGNTGELFFGEGSRLTVL.

This CDR3 is CASTRDRSSYEQYF. CDR3 sequence (DNA): TGTGCCAGCACCCGGGACAGGAGCTCCTACGAGCAGTACTTC. V gene TRBV2 combines with J gene TRBJ2-7; 8 nucleotides line up with TRBD1. The length of the CDR3 is 14 residues. Germline V gene data show CDR1 as SNHLY and CDR2 as FYNNEI. V was pared by 7 bases and J by 0 bases, with 5 bases of the junction left unmatched.

This clone was observed a few times. The chain combines TRBV6-1 with TRBJ2-1; perhaps TRBD2 as D (6 bases). Between the trimmed V and J ends, which lost 3 bases and 1 base, there was a span of 10 bases. CDR1 is MNHNS and CDR2 is SASEGT in the germline V gene. This CDR3 comprises 15 residues. The CDR3 DNA reads as TGTGCCAGCAGTGAGGAGGAGGGTTCCTACAATGAGCAGTTCTTC. Residues: CASSEEEGSYNEQFF.

The chain combines TRBV7-2 with TRBJ2-2, with TRBD2 identical over 7 bases. The V gene end was trimmed by 6 bases and the J gene end by 0 bases; junction bases not matched to a gene: 7. The CDR3 is 16 amino acids. Germline CDR1 reads SGHTA; CDR2 reads FQGNSA. CDR3 sequence reads: CASRGASGSNTGELFF. The CDR3 nucleotides read TGTGCCAGCAGAGGGGCTAGCGGCTCGAACACCGGGGAGCTGTTTTTT.

The chain joins TRBV11-1 to TRBJ2-1, with 9 bases aligning to TRBD1. The J segment lost 8 bases and the V segment lost 1 base, leaving 6 bases of the junction unmatched. Looked up from germline, CDR1 is SGHAT and CDR2 is FQDESV (reference sequence). This CDR3 has 15 amino acids. In nucleotides, the CDR3 is TGTGCCAGCAGCTTAGGAGGGGGACAGGGCTATGAGCAGTTCTTC. It codes for CASSLGGGQGYEQFF.

The V gene is TRBV6-1, the J gene TRBJ1-1, with 9 nucleotides matching TRBD1. There are 14 residues in the CDR3. V gave up 10 bases and J gave up 3 bases; unmatched junction bases: 9. CDR1 is MNHNS, CDR2 SASEGT, per germline. The CDR3, as DNA: TGTGCCATATGTCAACAGGGGGCATACACTGAAGCTTTCTTT. This sequence encodes CAICQQGAYTEAFF.

This clone was seen only once. The rearrangement uses TRBV11-2 and TRBJ2-7, with TRBD2 as a possible D gene (5 bases). Germline CDR1 is SGHAT and CDR2 is FQNNGV. CDR3 length equals 15 residues. Trimming stripped 0 bases from V and 6 bases from J, with 15 bases between. The DNA of the CDR3 is TGTGCCAGCAGCTTAGAAGTAGCGACACCCCTCGAGCAGTACTTC. This sequence encodes CASSLEVATPLEQYF.

The rearrangement joins TRBV5-1 to TRBJ1-2; D gene uncertain. V was pared by 0 bases and J by 4 bases, with 7 bases between. Germline V CDR1 and CDR2: SGHRS, YFSETQ. The CDR3 has 13 residues. CDR3 sequence (DNA): TGCGCCAGCAGCTTGGATATATTCTATGGCTACACCTTC. Protein: CASSLDIFYGYTF.

Only one count was recorded for this clone. This chain joins TRBV10-3 and TRBJ1-6, with D uncertain. From germline, CDR1 is ENHRY and CDR2 SYGVKD. The CDR3 is 15 residues long. The V end was cut by 0 bases, the J end by 5 bases, with 8 bases between. The CDR3: CAISESTTNNSPLHF. The CDR3 DNA sequence: TGTGCCATCAGTGAGTCGACGACTAATAATTCACCCCTCCACTTT.

The genes are TRBV28 and TRBJ2-6, with D unresolved. CDR3 size: 13 residues. Per germline, CDR1 MDHEN and CDR2 SYDVKM. The V gene lost 6 bases and the J gene lost 4 bases, with 7 bases spanning the gap. CDR3 nucleotide sequence: TGTGCCAGCAGAGAGAGGGGGGCCAACGTCCTGACTTTC. Translated: CASRERGANVLTF.

The chain recombines TRBV5-1 with TRBJ2-5; D is possibly TRBD2 (5 bases). The V gene's germline CDR1 is SGHRS and CDR2 YFSETQ. This CDR3 is built from 14 residues. Trimming took off 0 bases at V and 4 bases at J, with 10 bases between the two ends. CDR3: CASSLDRGRETQYF. The CDR3 nucleotides read TGCGCCAGCAGCTTGGATCGGGGAAGAGAGACCCAGTACTTC.

The chain has TRBV14 and TRBJ2-3; TRBD2 matches 12 bases. The CDR3 covers 15 residues. Germline V gene data show CDR1 as SGHDN and CDR2 as FVKESK. The V segment lost 3 bases and the J segment 3 bases; nucleotides outside the gene matches: 1. The CDR3 DNA sequence: TGTGCCAGCAGCCATGGACTAGCGGGAACAGATACGCAGTATTTT. Protein product: CASSHGLAGTDTQYF.

The chain uses TRBV6-5 and TRBJ1-1, with D unclear. Germline CDR1 MNHEY, CDR2 SVGAGI. The V end lost 2 bases, the J end lost 5 bases, and 12 bases lay between the germline ends. The CDR3 loop spans 14 amino acids. The CDR3 is CASSYERGLTEAFF. The CDR3 DNA reads as TGTGCCAGCAGTTACGAGAGAGGACTGACTGAAGCTTTCTTT.

The V call is TRBV6-4, the J call TRBJ2-2, with a tentative D call TRBD1 (6 bases). From germline, CDR1 is MRHNA and CDR2 SNTAGT. This CDR3 has 14 residues. V gave up 4 bases and J gave up 4 bases, with 10 bases separating them. The CDR3 nucleotides read TGTGCCAGCAGTGGACAGGTCTTCACCGGGGAGCTGTTTTTT. Its translation: CASSGQVFTGELFF.

The chain uses TRBV30 and TRBJ1-3; D is unclear. The CDR3 runs 15 residues. The V end lost 0 bases, the J end lost 0 bases, and 9 bases lay between the germline ends. Germline V lookup: CDR1 GTSNPN, CDR2 SVGIG (reference sequence). The CDR3 DNA is TGTGCCTGGAGTGTAGGTCAGGACTCTGGAAACACCATATATTTT. The encoded protein is CAWSVGQDSGNTIYF.

J is TRBJ2-3 and V is TRBV11-2; no reliable D call. Trimming removed 2 bases from V and 2 bases from J, with 8 bases in between. The germline V gene encodes CDR1 SGHAT and CDR2 FQNNGV. The CDR3 runs 14 residues. The CDR3 sequence: CASSLRVVTDTQYF. The DNA of the CDR3 is TGTGCCAGCAGCTTACGGGTTGTCACAGATACGCAGTATTTT.

The rearrangement uses TRBV6-1 and TRBJ2-7; a possible D gene is TRBD2 (6 bases). Germline V gives CDR1 MNHNS, CDR2 SASEGT. Trimming shortened V by 6 bases and J by 1 base, and 13 bases separated the two germline ends. This CDR3 region has 14 residues. CDR3 nucleotide sequence: TGTGCCAGCAGCCGGGACTCAGCATCCTACGAGCAGTACTTC. Amino acids: CASSRDSASYEQYF.

V is TRBV5-5 and J is TRBJ1-1; 8 bases map to TRBD1. Trimming took 0 bases from V and 0 from J; bases not matched to a gene: 4. The CDR3 sequence is 16 residues long. Looked up from germline, CDR1 is SGHKS and CDR2 is YYEKEE (reference sequence). The CDR3 coding sequence is TGTGCCAGCAGCTTGGGACAGGGGAGGTTGAACACTGAAGCTTTCTTT. Translation: CASSLGQGRLNTEAFF.

This clone was observed a single time. The CDR3 DNA reads as TGTGCCAGTTCAACGGGACAGGGGATTTCTGAAGCTTTCTTT. Protein product: CASSTGQGISEAFF. The chain has TRBV9 and TRBJ1-1, with TRBD1 matching 10 bases. The CDR3 has 14 amino acids. Germline assignment: CDR1 SGDLS and CDR2 YYNGEE. V shed 8 bases and J 6 bases; nucleotides not matched to a gene: 10.

This chain uses TRBV2 with TRBJ2-6, with 12 bases matching TRBD1. The J segment lost 3 bases and the V segment lost 6 bases, leaving 3 bases of the junction unmatched. There are 16 residues in the CDR3. CDR1 SNHLY and CDR2 FYNNEI come from the germline V gene. The CDR3 region is CASSRDRGRGANVLTF. The CDR3, as DNA: TGTGCCAGCAGCCGGGACAGGGGGCGTGGGGCCAACGTCCTGACTTTC. The full variable domain, rest sourced from reference TRBV2 and TRBJ2-6, is EPEVTQTPSHQVTQMGQEVILRCVPISNHLYFYWYRQILGQKVEFLVSFYNNEISEKSEIFDDQFSVERPDGSNFTLKIRSTKLEDSAMYFCASSRDRGRGANVLTFGAGSRLTVL.

V gene TRBV11-2 combines with J gene TRBJ2-1; TRBD1 agrees at 8 bases. Germline CDR1 is SGHAT and CDR2 is FQNNGV. This CDR3 is built from 15 residues. V was pared by 4 bases and J by 5 bases, with 7 bases of the junction left unmatched. In nucleotides, the CDR3 is TGTGCCAGCAGCTGGGGACAGGTGGACGACAATGAGCAGTTCTTC. It yields the protein CASSWGQVDDNEQFF.

This clone has a single count. V and J are TRBV4-1 and TRBJ1-4; D gene uncertain. In germline, CDR1 is MGHRA, CDR2 YSYEKL. The CDR3 has 15 residues. Trimming took 4 bases from V and 5 from J, leaving 14 bases between them. CDR3: CASSLLETANEKLFF. CDR3 sequence (DNA): TGCGCCAGCAGCCTACTGGAGACGGCGAATGAAAAACTGTTTTTT.

V usage is TRBV4-1 and J usage is TRBJ1-3; 9 bases agree with TRBD1. The V gene end was trimmed by 3 bases and the J gene end by 5 bases; junction bases not matched to a gene: 5. Germline V gene sequence: CDR1 MGHRA, CDR2 YSYEKL. The CDR3 runs to 15 residues. The CDR3 is CASSHEQGARNTIYF. CDR3 coding DNA: TGCGCCAGCAGCCATGAACAGGGGGCCAGAAACACCATATATTTT.

This chain joins TRBV29-1 and TRBJ2-3; 7 bases match TRBD1. CDR3 length: 15 residues. Germline V gene data show CDR1 as SQVTM and CDR2 as ANQGSEA. Trimming removed 4 bases from V and 0 bases from J; junction bases left unmatched: 7. The CDR3 DNA follows: TGCAGCGTTGGGGGACAGCTATCTAGCACAGATACGCAGTATTTT. It is translated as CSVGGQLSSTDTQYF.

The chain employs TRBV30 and TRBJ2-1; TRBD2 aligns across 10 bases. The CDR3 sequence is 14 residues long. The V gene's germline CDR1 is GTSNPN and CDR2 SVGIG (reference sequence). The trim removed 4 bases at V and 4 bases at J, leaving 4 bases unmatched. DNA for the CDR3: TGTGCCTGGACGATAGCGGGGGGATACAATGAGCAGTTCTTC. Amino acids: CAWTIAGGYNEQFF.